Listed below are T cell receptor beta chains from one sample, sequenced in a study of blood T cell repertoires in COVID-19. Profiled with immunoSEQ multiplex PCR; TCRdb holds only in-frame clones, not every one. Here the sample spans about 290,000 clones, about 85% being singletons. Sequenced material: peripheral blood. The origin of the receptors is a woman between 45 and 65 years old with active or convalescent COVID-19. CDR3s include the opening cysteine and the closing phenylalanine or tryptophan.

j_call	v_call	cdr3_aa
TRBJ1-6	TRBV6-1	CASSEGSLNSPLHF
TRBJ1-4	TRBV7-8	CASSLGRGSGEKLFF
TRBJ2-7	TRBV2	CASSGQGYEQYF
TRBJ1-2	TRBV9	CASSPQTGNYGYTF
TRBJ1-1	TRBV18	CASSPIGIARRENTEAFF
TRBJ1-5	TRBV10-2	CASSESQGGQPQHF
TRBJ2-7	TRBV6-5	CASRRGTGGLGEF
TRBJ2-2	TRBV7-9	CASSLTMRTGELFF
TRBJ2-1	TRBV19	CASSHLGGQGYNEQFF
TRBJ1-1	TRBV7-9	CASSHGLTEAFF
TRBJ1-1	TRBV7-9	CASSHGQGVNTEAFF
TRBJ2-3	TRBV29-1	CSVVQGASTDTQYF
TRBJ2-5	TRBV19	CASSIWGDYRETQYF
TRBJ1-2	TRBV6-4	CASSDSAGEGYGYTF
TRBJ1-1	TRBV5-8	CASSPDSRNTEAFF
TRBJ2-7	TRBV19	CASRGTSGSYEQYF
TRBJ2-2	TRBV4-2	CASSRTSGRDTGELFF
TRBJ1-3	TRBV5-1	CASSAGTVSGNTIYF
TRBJ2-1	TRBV9	CASDPGLAGVRNEQFF
TRBJ2-3	TRBV5-6	CASSLWYSGNADTQYF
TRBJ2-2	TRBV5-1	CASKEAGANTGELFF
TRBJ1-1	TRBV19	CASTRQPRGDTEAFF
TRBJ1-6	TRBV15	CATSGGQGGNSPLHF
TRBJ2-3	TRBV28	CASSLDRWGVTTDTQYF
TRBJ1-1	TRBV6-5	CASRDGLMNTEAFF
TRBJ2-7	TRBV12-3/TRBV12-4	CASSTDRGDEQYF
TRBJ2-2	TRBV6-4	CASSETSSTGELFF
TRBJ1-2	TRBV28	CASRRQGNYGYTF
TRBJ2-3	TRBV5-4	CASSLGTGTDTQYF
TRBJ1-5	TRBV28	CASSSTGVNQPQHF
TRBJ2-7	TRBV7-6	CASSLRPYGTNSYEQYF
TRBJ2-7	TRBV6-2/TRBV6-3	CASSYPAGRASGNYEQYF
TRBJ2-5	TRBV7-3	CASSLAGGSQETQYF
TRBJ2-7	TRBV6-6	CASSHGVGRGGNEQYF
TRBJ2-1	TRBV11-3	CASSLASGGAGGYNEQFF
TRBJ2-1	TRBV5-8	CASSLFTGIGDEQFF
TRBJ2-2	TRBV2	CASSDGRGTGELFF
TRBJ2-2	TRBV5-4	CASSLDSLNTGELFF
TRBJ2-1	TRBV7-8	CASSLVRAGHEQFF